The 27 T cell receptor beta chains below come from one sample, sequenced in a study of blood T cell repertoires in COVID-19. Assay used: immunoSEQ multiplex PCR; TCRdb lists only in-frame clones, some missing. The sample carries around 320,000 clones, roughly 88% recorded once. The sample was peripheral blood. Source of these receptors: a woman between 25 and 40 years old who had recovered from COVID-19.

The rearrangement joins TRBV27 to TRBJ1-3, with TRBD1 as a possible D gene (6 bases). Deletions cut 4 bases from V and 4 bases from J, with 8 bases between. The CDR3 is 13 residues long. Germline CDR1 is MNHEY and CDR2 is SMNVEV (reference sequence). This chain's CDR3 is CASSSTGGNTIYF. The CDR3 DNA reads TGTGCCAGCAGTTCCACAGGGGGAAACACCATATATTTT.

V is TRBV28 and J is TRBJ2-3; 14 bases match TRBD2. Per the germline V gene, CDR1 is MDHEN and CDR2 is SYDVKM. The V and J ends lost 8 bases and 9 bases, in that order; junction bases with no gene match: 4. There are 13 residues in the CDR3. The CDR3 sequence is CASGLAGGETQYF. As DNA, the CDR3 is TGTGCCAGCGGACTAGCGGGGGGTGAGACGCAGTATTTT.

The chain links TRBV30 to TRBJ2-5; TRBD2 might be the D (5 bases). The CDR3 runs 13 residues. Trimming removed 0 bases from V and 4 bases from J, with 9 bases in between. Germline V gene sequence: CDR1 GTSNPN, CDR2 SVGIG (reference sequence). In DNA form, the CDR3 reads TGTGCCTGGAGTGTAGGACTGTCAGAGACCCAGTACTTC. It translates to CAWSVGLSETQYF.

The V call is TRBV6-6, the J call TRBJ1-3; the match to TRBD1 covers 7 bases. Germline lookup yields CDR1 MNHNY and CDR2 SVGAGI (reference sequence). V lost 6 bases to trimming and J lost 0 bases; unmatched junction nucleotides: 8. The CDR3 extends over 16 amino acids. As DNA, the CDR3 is TGTGCCAGCAGCAATTCGGACAGGCCCTCTGGAAACACCATATATTTT. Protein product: CASSNSDRPSGNTIYF.

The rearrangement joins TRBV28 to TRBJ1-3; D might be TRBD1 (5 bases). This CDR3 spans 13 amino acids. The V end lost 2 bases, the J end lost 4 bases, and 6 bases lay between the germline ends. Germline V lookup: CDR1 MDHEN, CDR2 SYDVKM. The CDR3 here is CASSLGAGNTIYF. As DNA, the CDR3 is TGTGCCAGCAGTTTAGGGGCAGGAAACACCATATATTTT.

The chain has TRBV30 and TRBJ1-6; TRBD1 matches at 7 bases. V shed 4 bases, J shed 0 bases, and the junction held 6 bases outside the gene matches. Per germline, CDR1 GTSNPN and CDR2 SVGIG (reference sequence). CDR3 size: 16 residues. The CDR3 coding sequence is TGTGCCTGGATCCCGACAGGGAGCTCCTATAATTCACCCCTCCACTTT. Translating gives CAWIPTGSSYNSPLHF.

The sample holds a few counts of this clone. The CDR3 spells CASSQDPLAGGRWKETQYF. Here the CDR3 DNA reads TGCGCCAGCAGCCAAGATCCCCTAGCGGGGGGGCGATGGAAAGAGACCCAGTACTTC. The chain recombines TRBV4-1 with TRBJ2-5; 12 nucleotides align to TRBD2. Germline loops: CDR1 MGHRA, CDR2 YSYEKL. V shed 0 bases, J shed 3 bases, and the junction held 11 bases outside the gene matches. The CDR3 length is 19 residues.

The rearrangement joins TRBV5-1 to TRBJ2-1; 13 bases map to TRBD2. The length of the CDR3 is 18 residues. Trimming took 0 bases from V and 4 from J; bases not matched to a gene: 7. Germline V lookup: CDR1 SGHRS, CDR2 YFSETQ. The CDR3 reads CASSLGLGLAGIYNEQFF. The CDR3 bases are TGCGCCAGCAGCTTGGGCCTGGGACTAGCGGGGATTTACAATGAGCAGTTCTTC.

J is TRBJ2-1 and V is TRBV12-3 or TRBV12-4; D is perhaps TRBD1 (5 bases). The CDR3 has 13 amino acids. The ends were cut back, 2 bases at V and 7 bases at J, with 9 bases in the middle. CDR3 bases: TGTGCCAGCAGTTTAATTAAGGGGAATGAGCAGTTCTTC. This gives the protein CASSLIKGNEQFF.

The CDR3, as DNA: TGTGCCAGCAGCGGCACCGGGATCAATACCCCCTACGAGCAGTACTTC. Protein product: CASSGTGINTPYEQYF. The genes are TRBV7-9 and TRBJ2-7; possible D gene TRBD2, 5 bases. Trimming stripped 5 bases from V and 2 bases from J, with 19 bases between. The CDR3 has 16 residues. Looked up from germline, CDR1 is SEHNR and CDR2 is FQNEAQ (reference sequence).

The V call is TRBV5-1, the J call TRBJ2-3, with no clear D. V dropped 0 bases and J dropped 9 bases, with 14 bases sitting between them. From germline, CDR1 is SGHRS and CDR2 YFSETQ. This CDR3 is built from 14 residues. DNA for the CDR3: TGCGCCAGCAGCTTGGAATTCCGTACAGTAACGCAGTATTTT. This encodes CASSLEFRTVTQYF.

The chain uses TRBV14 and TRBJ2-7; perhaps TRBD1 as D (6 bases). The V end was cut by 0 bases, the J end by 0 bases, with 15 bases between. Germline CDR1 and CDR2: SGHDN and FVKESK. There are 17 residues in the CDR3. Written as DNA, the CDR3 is TGTGCCAGCAGCCAAGATCAGGGTTTGGGGGCCTCCTACGAGCAGTACTTC. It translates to CASSQDQGLGASYEQYF.

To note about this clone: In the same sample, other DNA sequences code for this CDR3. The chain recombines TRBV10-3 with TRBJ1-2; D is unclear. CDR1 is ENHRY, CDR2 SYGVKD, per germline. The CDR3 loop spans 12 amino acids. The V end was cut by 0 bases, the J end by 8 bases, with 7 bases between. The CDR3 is CAISESTGGYTF. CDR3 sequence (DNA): TGTGCCATCAGTGAGTCGACGGGGGGCTACACCTTC.

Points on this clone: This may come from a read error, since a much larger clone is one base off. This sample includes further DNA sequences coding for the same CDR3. In DNA form, the CDR3 reads TGCAGTGCTAGACAGGATTACGAGCAGTACTTC. Translation gives CSARQDYEQYF. V is TRBV20-1 and J is TRBJ2-7, with D uncertain. The CDR3 runs 11 residues. Germline CDR1 and CDR2: DFQATT and SNEGSKA (reference sequence). Trimming took off 2 bases at V and 4 bases at J, with 6 bases between the two ends.

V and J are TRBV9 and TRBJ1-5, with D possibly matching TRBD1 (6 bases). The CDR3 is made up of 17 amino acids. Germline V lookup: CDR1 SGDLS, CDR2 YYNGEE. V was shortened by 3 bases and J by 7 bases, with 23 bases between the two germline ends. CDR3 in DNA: TGTGCCAGCAGCGGCCGGTGGACAGAGTACGCAAGACAGCCCCAGCATTTT. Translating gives CASSGRWTEYARQPQHF.

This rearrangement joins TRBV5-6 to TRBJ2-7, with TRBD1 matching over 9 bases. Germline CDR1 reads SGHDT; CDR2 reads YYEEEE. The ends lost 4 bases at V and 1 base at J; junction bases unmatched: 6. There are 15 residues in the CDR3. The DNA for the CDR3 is TGTGCCAGCAGCCTCCGGGACAGGGTATCCTACGAGCAGTACTTC. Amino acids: CASSLRDRVSYEQYF. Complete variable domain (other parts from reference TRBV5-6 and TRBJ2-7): DAGVTQSPTHLIKTRGQQVTLRCSPKSGHDTVSWYQQALGQGPQFIFQYYEEEERQRGNFPDRFSGHQFPNYSSELNVNALLLGDSALYLCASSLRDRVSYEQYFGPGTRLTVT.

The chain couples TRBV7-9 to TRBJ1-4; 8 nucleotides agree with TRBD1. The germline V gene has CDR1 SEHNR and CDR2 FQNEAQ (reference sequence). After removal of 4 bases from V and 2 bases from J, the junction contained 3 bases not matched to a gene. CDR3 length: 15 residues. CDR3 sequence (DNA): TGTGCCAGCAGCTCATGGACAGGGACTAATGAAAAACTGTTTTTT. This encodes CASSSWTGTNEKLFF.

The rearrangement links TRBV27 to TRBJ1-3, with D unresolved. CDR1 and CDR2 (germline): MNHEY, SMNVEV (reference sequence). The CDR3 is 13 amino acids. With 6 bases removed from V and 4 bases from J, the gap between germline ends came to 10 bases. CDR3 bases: TGTGCCAGCAGCCTCGGTTCCGGAAACACCATATATTTT. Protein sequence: CASSLGSGNTIYF.

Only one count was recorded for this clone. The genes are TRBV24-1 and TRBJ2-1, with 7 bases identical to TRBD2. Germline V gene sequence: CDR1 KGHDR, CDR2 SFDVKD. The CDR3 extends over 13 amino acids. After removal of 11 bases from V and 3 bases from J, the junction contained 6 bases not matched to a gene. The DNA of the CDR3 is TGTGCCATCAGACGGGGGGACTACAATGAGCAGTTCTTC. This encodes CAIRRGDYNEQFF.

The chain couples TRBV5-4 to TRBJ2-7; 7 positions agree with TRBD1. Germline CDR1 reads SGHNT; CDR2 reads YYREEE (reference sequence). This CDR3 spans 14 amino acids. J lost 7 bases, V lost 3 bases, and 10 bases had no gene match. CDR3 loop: CASSSGQRFGEQYF. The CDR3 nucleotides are TGTGCCAGCAGCTCGGGACAGCGCTTCGGGGAGCAGTACTTC. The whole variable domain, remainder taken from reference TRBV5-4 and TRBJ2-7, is ETGVTQSPTHLIKTRGQQVTLRCSSQSGHNTVSWYQQALGQGPQFIFQYYREEENGRGNFPPRFSGLQFPNYSSELNVNALELDDSALYLCASSSGQRFGEQYFGPGTRLTVT.

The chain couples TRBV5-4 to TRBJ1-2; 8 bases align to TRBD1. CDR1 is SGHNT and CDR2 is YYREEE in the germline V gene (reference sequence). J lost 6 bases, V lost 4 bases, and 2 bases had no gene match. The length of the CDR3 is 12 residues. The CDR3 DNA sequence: TGTGCCAGCAGCCCAGGGGGCAATGGCTACACCTTC. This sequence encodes CASSPGGNGYTF.

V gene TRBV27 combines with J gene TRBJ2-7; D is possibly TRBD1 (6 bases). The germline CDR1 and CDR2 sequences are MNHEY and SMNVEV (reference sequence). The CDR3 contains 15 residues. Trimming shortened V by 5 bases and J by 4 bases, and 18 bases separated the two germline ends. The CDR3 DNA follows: TGTGCCAGCAGTCCGGACAGTCTCCGAGGTTACGAGCAGTACTTC. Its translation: CASSPDSLRGYEQYF.

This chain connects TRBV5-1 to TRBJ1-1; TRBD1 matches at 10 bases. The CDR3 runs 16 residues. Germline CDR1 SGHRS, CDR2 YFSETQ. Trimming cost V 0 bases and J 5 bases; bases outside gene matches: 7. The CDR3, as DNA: TGCGCCAGCAGCTTGGGGCCGGGACAGGGGCATACTGAAGCTTTCTTT. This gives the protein CASSLGPGQGHTEAFF.

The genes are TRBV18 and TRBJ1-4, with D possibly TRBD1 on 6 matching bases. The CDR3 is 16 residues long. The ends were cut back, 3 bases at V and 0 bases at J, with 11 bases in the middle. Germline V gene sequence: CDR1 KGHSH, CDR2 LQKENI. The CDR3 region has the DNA TGTGCCAGCTCACCCGGACAGATCGCAACTAATGAAAAACTGTTTTTT. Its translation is CASSPGQIATNEKLFF.

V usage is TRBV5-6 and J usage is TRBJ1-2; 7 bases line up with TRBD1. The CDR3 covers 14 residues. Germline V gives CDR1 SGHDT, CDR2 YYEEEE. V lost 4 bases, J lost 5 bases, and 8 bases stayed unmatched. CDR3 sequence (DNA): TGTGCCAGCAGCGTCAGACAGGGACCGTATGGCTACACCTTC. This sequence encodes CASSVRQGPYGYTF.

CDR3 sequence reads: CASSLQGAQPQHF. The CDR3 DNA reads as TGTGCCAGCAGCCTTCAGGGCGCTCAGCCCCAGCATTTT. The chain couples TRBV5-5 to TRBJ1-5; a weak D match, TRBD1 (5 bases). V was clipped by 4 bases and J by 6 bases, with 11 bases between them. The CDR3 sequence is 13 residues long. In germline, CDR1 is SGHKS, CDR2 YYEKEE (reference sequence). Supplemented by reference TRBV5-5 and TRBJ1-5, the full variable domain reads DAGVTQSPTHLIKTRGQQVTLRCSPISGHKSVSWYQQVLGQGPQFIFQYYEKEERGRGNFPDRFSARQFPNYSSELNVNALLLGDSALYLCASSLQGAQPQHFGDGTRLSIL.

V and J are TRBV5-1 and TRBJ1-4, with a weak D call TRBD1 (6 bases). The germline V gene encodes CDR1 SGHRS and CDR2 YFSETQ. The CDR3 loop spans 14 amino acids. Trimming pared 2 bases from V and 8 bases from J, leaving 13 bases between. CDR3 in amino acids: CASSFGTQGEKLFF. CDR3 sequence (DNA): TGCGCCAGCAGCTTCGGGACGCAGGGGGAAAAACTGTTTTTT.